The following is a TCR beta chain sequence with its context. The clone's antigen remains unknown. Base-call qualities are not available, and no considerably larger clone is one nucleotide away. The study was a case-control design nested within a healthcare worker cohort in London, UK, with weekly nasopharyngeal swab PCR tests and blood sampling. Healthcare workers were enrolled in the week of the UK lockdown, from 23 to 31 March 2020, and were followed every week for up to roughly 16 weeks. The data are from a study of early T cells in non-severe SARS-CoV-2 infection (dated by TCRdb to the early 2020s). In the study overall: Because TCR sequencing relied on bulk RNA taken from unsorted whole blood, pairing of alpha and beta chains was not possible.

The germline V gene encodes CDR1 LNHDA and CDR2 SQIVND (reference sequence). Counted from cysteine to phenylalanine, this CDR3 has 17 amino acids. Only the CDR3 DNA stays, 51 bases, in frame from base 1. A distance of 25 bases separates the germline ends of V and J, which lose 3 bases and 8 bases respectively. Overall study outcomes, separate from this receptor: VDJdb matching was skewed toward anti-spike CD8 responses, so virus-specific expansions were likely underestimated and private and CD4 specificities were missed.

Library preparation employed 5' RACE. Sequencing relied on a NextSeq 500. In the TCR library protocol, unique molecular identifiers were attached to individual cDNA molecules to correct for PCR bias and sequencing error. TCR alpha and beta chains were both sequenced, and the abundances of alpha and beta sequences in each sample were closely correlated with each other. On the study's bioinformatics: Decombinator V4 was used to perform V gene, J gene and CDR3 annotation of TCR sequences. Expanded TCRs were defined as changing significantly between any two time points under a Poisson model with p below 0.0001. TCR abundances were normalised to the total number of TCRs sequenced per sample and were expressed as counts per million. MAIT TCRs were defined by TRAV1-2 paired with TRAJ12, TRAJ20 or TRAJ33, and iNKT TCRs by TRAV10 paired with TRAJ18. A search of VDJdb, accessed on 1 November 2021, was run for TCRs annotated to CMV, EBV and SARS-CoV-2, with TCRs annotated for multiple antigens excluded. TCRdb passed the public sequencing reads through fastp at Q25 and MiXCR, retaining productive beta sequences. Each entry merges the rows of one CDR3 protein and shows their most common DNA and genes. Here the V and J calls rest on TCRdb's processing, not on the authors' analysis. The sample table holds about 80,000 distinct CDR3 sequences, of which approximately 12% were seen once. The top ten clones comprise roughly 16% of the sample.

This clonotype was sampled from an adult who was a healthcare worker with PCR-confirmed SARS-CoV-2 infection or an uninfected control (not recorded which). The donor label of this sample is uncertain. Sequencing was performed on whole blood, taken at baseline. This chain joins TRBV19 to TRBJ1-2; the D gene is perhaps TRBD1, from 6 matching bases. For the CDR3, the sequence is CASSILGLSTGTIGYTF. The nucleotide sequence reads as follows: TGTGCCAGTAGTATTCTTGGTTTGTCTACAGGGACAATCGGCTACACCTTC.